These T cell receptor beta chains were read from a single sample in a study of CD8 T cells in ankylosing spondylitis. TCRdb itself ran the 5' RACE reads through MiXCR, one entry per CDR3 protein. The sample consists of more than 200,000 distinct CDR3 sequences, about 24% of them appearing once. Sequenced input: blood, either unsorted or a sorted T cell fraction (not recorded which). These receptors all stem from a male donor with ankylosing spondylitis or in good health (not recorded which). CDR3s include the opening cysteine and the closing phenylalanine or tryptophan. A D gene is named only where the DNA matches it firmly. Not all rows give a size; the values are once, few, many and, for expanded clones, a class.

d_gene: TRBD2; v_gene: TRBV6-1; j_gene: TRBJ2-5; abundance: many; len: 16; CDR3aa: CASSEASGGYQETQYF; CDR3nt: TGTGCCAGCAGTGAGGCTAGCGGGGGGTACCAAGAGACCCAGTACTTC
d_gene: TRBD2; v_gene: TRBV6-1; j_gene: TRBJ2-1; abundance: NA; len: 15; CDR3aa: CASSRGLAGGWEQFF; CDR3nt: TGTGCCAGCAGTAGGGGACTAGCGGGGGGTTGGGAGCAGTTCTTC
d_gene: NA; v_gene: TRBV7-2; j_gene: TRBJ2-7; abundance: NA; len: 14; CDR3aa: CASSLLGPSYEQYF; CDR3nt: TGTGCCAGCAGCCTCCTGGGACCGTCCTACGAGCAGTACTTC
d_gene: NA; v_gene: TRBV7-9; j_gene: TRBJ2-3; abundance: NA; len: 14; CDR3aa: CASSYSSSTDTQYF; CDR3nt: TGTGCCAGCAGCTACAGTAGTAGCACAGATACGCAGTATTTT
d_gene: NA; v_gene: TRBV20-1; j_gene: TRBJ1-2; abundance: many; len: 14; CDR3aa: CSARRSGGGDGYTF; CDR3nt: TGCAGTGCTAGACGGAGCGGGGGAGGGGATGGCTACACCTTC
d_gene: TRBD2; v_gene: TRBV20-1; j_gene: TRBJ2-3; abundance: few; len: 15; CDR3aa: CSARPLAGFGDTQYF; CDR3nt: TGCAGTGCCAGACCTTTAGCGGGGTTTGGAGATACGCAGTATTTT
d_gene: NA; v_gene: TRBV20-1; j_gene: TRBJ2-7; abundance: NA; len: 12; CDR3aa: CSARPPGHEQYF; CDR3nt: TGCAGTGCTAGACCCCCCGGCCACGAGCAGTACTTC
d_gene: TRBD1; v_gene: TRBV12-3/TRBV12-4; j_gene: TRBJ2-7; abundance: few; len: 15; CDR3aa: CASSGLGQGLGEQYF; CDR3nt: TGTGCCAGCAGTGGGCTGGGACAGGGACTCGGCGAGCAGTACTTC
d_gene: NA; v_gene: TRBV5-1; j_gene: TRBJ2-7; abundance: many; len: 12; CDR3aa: CASSLNRDDQYF; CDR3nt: TGCGCCAGCAGCTTGAACCGGGACGACCAGTACTTC
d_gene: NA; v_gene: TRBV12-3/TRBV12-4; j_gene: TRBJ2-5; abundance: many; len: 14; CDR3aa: CASTPGQGSETQYF; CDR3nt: TGTGCCAGCACCCCGGGCCAGGGGTCAGAGACCCAGTACTTC
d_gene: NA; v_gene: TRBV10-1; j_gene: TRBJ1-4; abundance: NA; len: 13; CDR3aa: CASPQETNEKLFF; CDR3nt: TGCGCCAGCCCTCAGGAGACTAATGAAAAACTGTTTTTT
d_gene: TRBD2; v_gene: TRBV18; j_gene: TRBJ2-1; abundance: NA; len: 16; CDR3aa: CASSHPAAGAYNEQFF; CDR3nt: TGTGCCAGCTCCCACCCTGCTGCGGGGGCCTACAATGAGCAGTTCTTC
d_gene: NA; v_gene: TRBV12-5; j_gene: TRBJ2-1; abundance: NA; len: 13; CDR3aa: CASGLGHHNEQFF; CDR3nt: TGTGCTAGTGGTTTGGGGCACCACAATGAGCAGTTCTTC
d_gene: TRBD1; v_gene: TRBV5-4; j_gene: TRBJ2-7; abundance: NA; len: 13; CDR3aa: CASSRQGVYEQYF; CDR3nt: TGTGCCAGCAGCCGACAGGGGGTCTACGAGCAGTACTTC
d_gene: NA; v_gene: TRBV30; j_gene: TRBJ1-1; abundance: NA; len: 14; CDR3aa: CAWTPTGWDTEAFF; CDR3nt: TGTGCCTGGACTCCTACAGGGTGGGACACTGAAGCTTTCTTT
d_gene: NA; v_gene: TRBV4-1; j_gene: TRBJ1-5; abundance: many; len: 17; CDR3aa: CASSQGVGGNSNQPQHF; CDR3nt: TGCGCCAGCAGCCAAGGGGTCGGGGGTAATAGCAATCAGCCCCAGCATTTT
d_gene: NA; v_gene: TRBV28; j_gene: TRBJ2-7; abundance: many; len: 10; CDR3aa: CASSQVEQYF; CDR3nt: TGTGCCAGCAGCCAAGTGGAGCAGTACTTC
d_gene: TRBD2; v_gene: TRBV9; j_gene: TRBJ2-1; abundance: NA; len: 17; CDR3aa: CASSELAGASINNEQFF; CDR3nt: TGTGCCAGCAGCGAACTAGCGGGGGCCTCCATCAACAATGAGCAGTTCTTC
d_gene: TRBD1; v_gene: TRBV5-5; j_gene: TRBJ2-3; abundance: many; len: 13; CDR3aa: CASSYDRADTQYF; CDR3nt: TGTGCCAGCAGCTACGACAGGGCAGATACGCAGTATTTT
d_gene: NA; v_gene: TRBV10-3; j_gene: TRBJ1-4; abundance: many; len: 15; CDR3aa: CAISELSGANEKLFF; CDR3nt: TGTGCCATCAGTGAGCTTTCTGGGGCCAATGAAAAACTGTTTTTT
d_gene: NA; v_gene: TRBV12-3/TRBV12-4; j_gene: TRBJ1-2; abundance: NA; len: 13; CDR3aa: CASSPRGSHGYTF; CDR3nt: TGTGCCAGCAGTCCCCGCGGATCGCATGGCTACACCTTC
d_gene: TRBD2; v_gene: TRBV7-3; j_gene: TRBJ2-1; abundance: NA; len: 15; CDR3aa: CASSHSSGTYNEQFF; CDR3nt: TGTGCCAGCAGCCACTCTAGCGGGACTTACAATGAGCAGTTCTTC
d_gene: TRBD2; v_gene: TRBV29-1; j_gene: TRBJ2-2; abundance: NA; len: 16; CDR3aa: CSGEGLAGVSTGELFF; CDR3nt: TGCAGCGGGGAGGGACTAGCGGGGGTCTCCACCGGGGAGCTGTTTTTT
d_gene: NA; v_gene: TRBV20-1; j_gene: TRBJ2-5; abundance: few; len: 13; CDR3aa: CSAAAGDQETQYF; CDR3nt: TGCAGTGCCGCAGCTGGGGATCAAGAGACCCAGTACTTC
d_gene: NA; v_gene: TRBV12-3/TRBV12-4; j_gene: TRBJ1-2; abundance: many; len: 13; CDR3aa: CASSFAGEDSYTF; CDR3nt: TGTGCCAGCAGTTTCGCAGGGGAGGATAGCTACACCTTC
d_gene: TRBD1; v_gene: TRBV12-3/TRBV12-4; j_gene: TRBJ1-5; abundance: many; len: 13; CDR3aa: CASRGQGNQPQHF; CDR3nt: TGTGCCAGTAGGGGGCAGGGTAATCAGCCCCAGCATTTT
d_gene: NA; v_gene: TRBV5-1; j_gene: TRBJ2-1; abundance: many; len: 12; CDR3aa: CASSLWQDEQFF; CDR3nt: TGCGCCAGCAGCTTGTGGCAGGATGAGCAGTTCTTC
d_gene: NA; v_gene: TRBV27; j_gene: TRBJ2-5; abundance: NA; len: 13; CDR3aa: CASSTWGEETQYF; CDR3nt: TGTGCCAGCAGCACATGGGGGGAAGAGACCCAGTACTTC
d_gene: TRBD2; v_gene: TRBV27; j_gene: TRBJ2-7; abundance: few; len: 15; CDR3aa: CASTQRPGLAYEQYF; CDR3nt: TGTGCCAGCACCCAAAGACCGGGACTAGCCTACGAGCAGTACTTC
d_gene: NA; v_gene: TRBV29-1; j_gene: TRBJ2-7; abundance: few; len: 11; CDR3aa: CSVGPGSEQYF; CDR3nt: TGCAGCGTGGGGCCGGGATCCGAGCAGTACTTC
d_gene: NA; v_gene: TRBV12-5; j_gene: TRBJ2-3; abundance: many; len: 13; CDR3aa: CASGNSNTDTQYF; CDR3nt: TGTGCTAGTGGCAACAGTAACACAGATACGCAGTATTTT
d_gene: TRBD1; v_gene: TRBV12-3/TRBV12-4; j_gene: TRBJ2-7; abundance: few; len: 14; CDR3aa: CASSWTGDLDEQYF; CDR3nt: TGTGCCAGCAGTTGGACAGGGGATTTGGACGAGCAGTACTTC
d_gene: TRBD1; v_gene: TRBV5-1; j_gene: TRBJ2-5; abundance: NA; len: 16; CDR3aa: CASSLPPPRGLETQYF; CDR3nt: TGCGCCAGCAGCCTACCCCCCCCCAGGGGGCTCGAGACCCAGTACTTC
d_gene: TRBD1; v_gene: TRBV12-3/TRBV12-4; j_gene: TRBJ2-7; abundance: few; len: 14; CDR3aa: CASSTQGIRYEQYF; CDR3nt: TGTGCCAGCAGTACACAGGGGATTCGCTACGAGCAGTACTTC
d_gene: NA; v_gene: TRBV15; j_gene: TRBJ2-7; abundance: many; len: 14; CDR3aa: CATSRDLGEDEQYF; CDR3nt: TGTGCCACCAGCAGAGACCTCGGGGAAGACGAGCAGTACTTC